Below, 19 T cell receptor beta chains from the same sample are listed, as sequenced in a study of blood T cell repertoires in COVID-19. Assay: immunoSEQ multiplex PCR; the TCRdb copy retains only in-frame clones and omits some. The data show just under 50,000 clones, with roughly 83% seen just once and under 15% held by the top ten. Sequenced: peripheral blood. The receptors were gathered from a human donor in a cohort sampled during active COVID-19.

The chain links TRBV19 to TRBJ1-1; D is perhaps TRBD1 (6 bases). Trimming left V 3 bases short and J 0 bases short, with 8 bases between. The CDR3 spans 14 residues. Germline V lookup: CDR1 LNHDA, CDR2 SQIVND (reference sequence). DNA for the CDR3: TGTGCCAGTAGTATCCAGGGGCTGAACACTGAAGCTTTCTTT. Protein: CASSIQGLNTEAFF.

This clone came up a few times. The CDR3 nucleotides are TGTGCCAGTAGTACCACAGGGGGCGCGAAGCCCTACGAGCAGTACTTC. Translated, it gives CASSTTGGAKPYEQYF. The V gene is TRBV19, the J gene TRBJ2-7, with 9 positions matching TRBD1. CDR1 is LNHDA, CDR2 SQIVND, per germline (reference sequence). V was clipped by 4 bases and J by 2 bases; unmatched bases: 9. CDR3 size: 16 residues.

The chain uses TRBV6-1 and TRBJ1-4; 9 bases line up with TRBD1. The CDR3 has 18 amino acids. In germline, CDR1 is MNHNS, CDR2 SASEGT. V was clipped by 4 bases and J by 3 bases; unmatched bases: 12. CDR3 loop: CASSANRGRGISNEKLFF. DNA for the CDR3: TGTGCCAGCAGTGCCAACAGGGGGCGTGGGATTTCTAATGAAAAACTGTTTTTT.

The chain uses TRBV3-1 (or the pseudogene TRBV3-2) and TRBJ2-2; 8 bases match TRBD2. V lost 4 bases to trimming and J lost 2 bases; unmatched junction nucleotides: 6. Germline V lookup: CDR1 LGHDT, CDR2 YNNKEL (reference sequence). The CDR3 extends over 16 amino acids. The CDR3 nucleotides read TGTGCCAGCAGCCCGGTAGCGGGGTTCAACACCGGGGAGCTGTTTTTT. Its translation is CASSPVAGFNTGELFF.

This chain links TRBV6-1 with TRBJ1-3; D ambiguous. Trimming took off 1 base at V and 0 bases at J, with 10 bases between the two ends. The CDR3 is 16 residues long. CDR1 and CDR2 (germline): MNHNS, SASEGT. CDR3 amino acids: CASSEDLWSSGNTIYF. The CDR3, as DNA: TGTGCCAGCAGTGAAGATCTCTGGAGCTCTGGAAACACCATATATTTT.

This clone was counted a single time. The CDR3 DNA sequence: TGTGCCAGCAGTCCCCGGGACAGGGGGCGGCATGAGCAGTTCTTC. Translation gives CASSPRDRGRHEQFF. The V gene is TRBV6-6, the J gene TRBJ2-1; 12 nucleotides align to TRBD1. Trimming took 5 bases from V and 8 from J; bases not matched to a gene: 7. Per germline, CDR1 MNHNY and CDR2 SVGAGI (reference sequence). This CDR3 is 15 amino acids long.

The chain carries TRBV20-1 and TRBJ2-1; TRBD2 is a possible D gene (6 bases). V gave up 8 bases and J gave up 13 bases, with 18 bases separating them. This CDR3 has 11 residues. Germline V lookup: CDR1 DFQATT, CDR2 SNEGSKA (reference sequence). CDR3 bases: TGCAGTTGCAGGGACTTACCTTATCAGTTCTTC. It translates to CSCRDLPYQFF.

The chain carries TRBV4-2 and TRBJ1-1; TRBD1 matches 8 bases. The CDR3 spans 16 residues. Germline loops: CDR1 LGHNA, CDR2 YNFKEQ. V gave up 4 bases and J gave up 3 bases; unmatched junction bases: 10. As DNA, the CDR3 is TGTGCCAGCAGCCCTATTGGGGACAGGAGTGACACTGAAGCTTTCTTT. Its translation is CASSPIGDRSDTEAFF.

This chain links TRBV11-1 with TRBJ2-3; a possible D gene is TRBD2 (7 bases). CDR1 and CDR2 (germline): SGHAT, FQDESV (reference sequence). V was clipped by 1 base and J by 3 bases, with 11 bases between them. This CDR3 comprises 15 residues. CDR3 region: CASSLGGGRTDTQYF. In DNA form, the CDR3 reads TGTGCCAGCAGCTTAGGGGGGGGCAGGACAGATACGCAGTATTTT. The whole variable domain, remainder taken from reference TRBV11-1 and TRBJ2-3, is EAEVAQSPRYKITEKSQAVAFWCDPISGHATLYWYRQILGQGPELLVQFQDESVVDDSQLPKDRFSAERLKGVDSTLKIQPAELGDSAMYLCASSLGGGRTDTQYFGPGTRLTVL.

The rearrangement uses TRBV19 and TRBJ2-3, with 9 bases identical to TRBD1. Germline V lookup: CDR1 LNHDA, CDR2 SQIVND (reference sequence). The length of the CDR3 is 17 residues. Trimming took 6 bases from V and 4 from J; bases not matched to a gene: 14. This CDR3 reads CASRKGGLGQGSDTQYF. CDR3 bases: TGTGCCAGTAGAAAAGGGGGACTGGGACAGGGATCAGATACGCAGTATTTT.

CDR3 in amino acids: CASIKDRGEYNEQFF. DNA for the CDR3: TGTGCCAGCATCAAGGACAGGGGTGAATACAATGAGCAGTTCTTC. The chain uses TRBV5-4 and TRBJ2-1; 9 bases line up with TRBD1. Losses at the gene ends were 6 bases for V and 4 bases for J; bases not matched to a gene: 8. CDR1 is SGHNT and CDR2 is YYREEE in the germline V gene (reference sequence). The CDR3 runs to 15 residues.

The rearrangement links TRBV9 to TRBJ2-3; no definite D call. Deletions cut 4 bases from V and 1 base from J, with 7 bases between. The CDR3 has 13 residues. Germline assignment: CDR1 SGDLS and CDR2 YYNGEE. The CDR3, as DNA: TGTGCCAGCAGCCCCCTAGGCACAGATACGCAGTATTTT. It yields the protein CASSPLGTDTQYF.

The chain links TRBV7-8 to TRBJ2-7; tentatively, D is TRBD2 (6 bases). Trimming removed 3 bases from V and 0 bases from J, with 9 bases in between. Germline loops: CDR1 SGHVS, CDR2 FQNEAQ. This CDR3 comprises 14 residues. CDR3: CASSLDGSSYEQYF. The CDR3 DNA sequence: TGTGCCAGCAGCTTGGACGGGAGCTCCTACGAGCAGTACTTC.

The rearrangement uses TRBV19 and TRBJ1-5; D possibly corresponds to TRBD1 (5 bases). Trimming took 6 bases from V and 0 from J, leaving 21 bases between them. The CDR3 spans 18 residues. Germline V gene sequence: CDR1 LNHDA, CDR2 SQIVND (reference sequence). CDR3 in DNA: TGTGCCAGTAGCACGTCATCGGGTACGACAGTTAGCAATCAGCCCCAGCATTTT. Translating it yields CASSTSSGTTVSNQPQHF.

V is TRBV7-8 and J is TRBJ2-4; 8 nucleotides agree with TRBD2. The CDR3 runs to 14 residues. Trimming removed 1 base from V and 6 bases from J; junction bases left unmatched: 2. The germline CDR1 and CDR2 sequences are SGHVS and FQNEAQ. In DNA, the CDR3 is TGTGCCAGCAGCTTAGGGACTAGCCCAAACATTCAGTACTTC. Amino acid sequence: CASSLGTSPNIQYF.

This rearrangement joins TRBV16 to TRBJ2-7, with a weak D call TRBD1 (5 bases). Germline-derived CDR1 and CDR2 are KGHSY and FQNENV. The CDR3 totals 13 residues. The V and J ends lost 3 bases and 2 bases respectively, with 8 bases between them. CDR3 bases: TGTGCCAGCAGCCAGACAGCTACCTACGAGCAGTACTTC. This codes for CASSQTATYEQYF.

The chain uses TRBV2 and TRBJ1-6, with a possible D match to TRBD1 (5 bases). V lost 0 bases, J lost 8 bases, and 11 bases lay in between. The CDR3 runs to 15 residues. Germline V lookup: CDR1 SNHLY, CDR2 FYNNEI. Here the CDR3 reads CASSEALQGYSPLHF. DNA of the CDR3: TGTGCCAGCAGTGAAGCATTGCAGGGATATTCACCCCTCCACTTT.

The rearrangement uses TRBV5-1 and TRBJ2-2; TRBD1 might be the D (6 bases). The V and J ends lost 0 bases and 6 bases respectively, with 9 bases between them. Germline CDR1 reads SGHRS; CDR2 reads YFSETQ. The CDR3 length is 14 residues. CDR3 protein: CASSLGTEAGELFF. DNA of the CDR3: TGCGCCAGCAGCTTGGGGACAGAAGCCGGGGAGCTGTTTTTT.

This rearrangement joins TRBV5-6 to TRBJ1-1, with D perhaps matching TRBD1 (5 bases). V lost 4 bases and J lost 0, with 10 bases in between. Germline CDR1 is SGHDT and CDR2 is YYEEEE. The CDR3 contains 14 residues. The CDR3 is CASSAQTVNTEAFF. CDR3 in DNA: TGTGCCAGCAGCGCCCAGACAGTGAACACTGAAGCTTTCTTT.